The following is a T cell receptor beta chain sequence with its context. Its specificity is unknown. A quantity of about 0.5 to 1 ug RNA underwent reverse transcription using random hexamers. It was immunoSEQ multiplex PCR that amplified TCR beta CDR3 across 54 Vbeta and 13 Jbeta. TCRdb re-analysed the immunoSEQ multiplex PCR reads in MiXCR, keeping a single row per CDR3 protein. The table has a few hundred thousand distinct CDR3 sequences, 95% seen once. The sample originates from a study of CD8 T cells in Susac syndrome. The authors sequenced TCR beta from blood CD8+ and CD4+ T cells. The multiple sclerosis control cohort comprised treatment-naive individuals presenting with stable or active relapsing-remitting disease. Findings and limits, study-wide: A relatively small number of individuals underwent TCR sequencing and HLA analysis.

Germline lookup yields CDR1 GTSNPN and CDR2 SVGIG (reference sequence). The CDR3 length is 12 residues. The germline V and J ends were trimmed by 6 bases and 4 bases, with 9 bases remaining between them. The V and J genes are TRBV30 and TRBJ1-4; perhaps TRBD1 as D (6 bases). The specimen was CD4+ T cells from PBMCs. The source is a human donor with multiple sclerosis. The CDR3 region is CACKGGNEKLFF. CDR3 nucleotide sequence: TGTGCCTGCAAAGGGGGTAATGAAAAACTGTTTTTT.